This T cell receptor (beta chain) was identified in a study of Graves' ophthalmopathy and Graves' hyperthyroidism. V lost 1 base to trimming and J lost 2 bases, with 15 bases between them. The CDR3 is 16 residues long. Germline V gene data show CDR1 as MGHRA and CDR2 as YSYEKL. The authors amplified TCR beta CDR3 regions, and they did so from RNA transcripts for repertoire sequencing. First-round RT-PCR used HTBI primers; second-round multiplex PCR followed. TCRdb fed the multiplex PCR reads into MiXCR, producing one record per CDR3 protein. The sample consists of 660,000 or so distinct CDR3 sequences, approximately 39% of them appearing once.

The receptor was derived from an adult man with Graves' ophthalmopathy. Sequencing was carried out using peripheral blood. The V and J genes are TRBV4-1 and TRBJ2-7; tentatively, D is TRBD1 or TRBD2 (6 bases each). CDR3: CASSQAYRASAYEQYF. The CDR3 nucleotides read TGCGCCAGCAGCCAAGCTTACAGGGCTAGCGCCTACGAGCAGTACTTC.